These T cell receptor beta chains were read from a single sample in a study of STAT3 mutations in large granular lymphocyte leukemia. Clones were read by immunoSEQ multiplex PCR, and TCRdb kept only the in-frame ones, dropping some. The sample lists about 13,000 clones, over 75% occurring once. Sequenced: PBMCs. The receptors shown here come from a human donor with T large granular lymphocyte leukemia. Some clones in this sample may be carry-over from other donors' samples. CDR3s leave out the opening cysteine and the closing phenylalanine or tryptophan. Fields, in order: D gene, J gene, V gene, CDR3 protein. D genes are given only for firm matches.

- | TRBJ2-1 | TRBV5-1 | ASSLGTGNEQF
TRBD1 | TRBJ2-7 | TRBV30 | AWSKGGIEKYEQY
- | TRBJ1-2 | TRBV18 | ASSPRGSSYT
- | TRBJ1-3 | TRBV9 | ASSVEQGGNTIY
TRBD1 | TRBJ1-2 | TRBV7-9 | ASSFGQGARGYT
TRBD1 | TRBJ1-4 | TRBV2 | ASRRQGWNEKLF
TRBD1 | TRBJ1-5 | TRBV28 | ASSPPQGVKPQH
- | TRBJ2-6 | TRBV7-2 | ASSLSSGANVLT
TRBD2 | TRBJ2-7 | TRBV11-2 | ASRSPLAGYNEQY
- | TRBJ1-2 | TRBV5-4 | ASSLGGSGYT
- | TRBJ1-6 | TRBV6-1 | ASSESTPLH
- | TRBJ1-1 | TRBV5-1 | ASSLGSGLVTEAF
- | TRBJ2-2 | TRBV7-2 | ASSSNPATLNTGELF
TRBD2 | TRBJ2-7 | TRBV28 | ASSLLAASYEQY
- | TRBJ1-1 | TRBV5-4 | ASSLGSRGNTEAF
- | TRBJ1-1 | TRBV7-2 | ASSSTPATEAF
- | TRBJ2-3 | TRBV27 | ASSPSTDTQY
- | TRBJ2-2 | TRBV19 | ASSIGTGELF
- | TRBJ1-3 | TRBV19 | ASHPEGDGGYTIY
- | TRBJ2-2 | TRBV18 | ASSPRDGNTGELF